This paragraph covers one TCR beta chain sequence. No antigen is known for it. This CDR3 contains 14 residues. Per germline, CDR1 SGDLS and CDR2 YYNGEE. The V end was cut by 0 bases, the J end by 6 bases, with 9 bases between. Positively selected for CCR7, the CD45RO-negative cells used as naive CD8 cells excluded terminally differentiated effector memory CD45RA+ cells. Sequencing was at deep level. Here immunoSEQ multiplex PCR was the method, and the copy in TCRdb shows in-frame clones only, minus some. The sample includes over 800,000 clones, 80% to 95% of them seen just once. The data are from a study of shared clonotypes between healthy human individuals. General study findings and limits: Clonotypes shared by all four sorted-subset donors had higher generation probabilities than non-shared clonotypes. It was the few donors that limited the genetic and exposure-history diversity represented. Larger richness was generally estimated for naive than memory subsets.

The source of this sequence is a man aged 25 to 40 in good health. The specimen sequenced was naive CD8+ T cells sorted from blood. This chain joins TRBV9 and TRBJ1-4; D uncertain. CDR3 sequence: CASSVGGLDEKLFF. CDR3 bases: TGTGCCAGCAGCGTAGGGGGTCTCGATGAAAAACTGTTTTTT.